Shown below are 20 T cell receptor beta chains from a single sample sequenced in a study of spatial heterogeneity in lung cancer. Time point reported: sample taken at primary tumor resection. Sequencing of whole RNA from tumor, nontumor lung or frozen PBMC involved no sorting. TCRdb re-called the 5' RACE reads through MiXCR, storing one row per CDR3 protein. This sample has about 40,000 distinct CDR3 sequences; around 5.5% occur once, and the top ten carry around 25%. The specimen comprised PBMCs, sampled at surgery. All receptors derive from a female donor with early-stage non-small cell lung cancer.

The table lists this clonotype with many counts. The chain employs TRBV12-3 or TRBV12-4 and TRBJ1-1; tentatively, D is TRBD1 (6 bases). Trimming took 6 bases from V and 4 from J, leaving 15 bases between them. The CDR3 contains 14 residues. The chain's CDR3 is CASRPPRGGTEAFF. DNA of the CDR3: TGTGCCAGCAGACCCCCCCGAGGGGGCACTGAAGCTTTCTTT.

The table lists this clonotype with a few counts. The genes are TRBV6-1 and TRBJ2-5, with TRBD2 identical over 10 bases. The germline CDR1 and CDR2 sequences are MNHNS and SASEGT. The CDR3 totals 15 residues. The J segment lost 2 bases and the V segment lost 5 bases, leaving 5 bases of the junction unmatched. The CDR3 protein is CASSRLAGVQETQYF. The DNA for the CDR3 is TGTGCCAGCAGTCGGCTAGCGGGGGTGCAAGAGACCCAGTACTTC.

The genes are TRBV6-1 and TRBJ2-2; TRBD1 or TRBD2 may be the D gene (5 bases each). This CDR3 has 13 amino acids. The germline V and J ends were trimmed by 3 bases and 8 bases, with 10 bases remaining between them. Germline lookup yields CDR1 MNHNS and CDR2 SASEGT. For the CDR3, the DNA is TGTGCCAGCAGTGACCCCTGGGGGGGGGAGCTGTTTTTT. Translated, it gives CASSDPWGGELFF.

This clonotype was seen ten or more times. This chain uses TRBV11-2 with TRBJ1-2; TRBD1 might be the D (6 bases). The CDR3 contains 15 residues. V lost 1 base to trimming and J lost 4 bases, with 13 bases between them. The V gene's germline CDR1 is SGHAT and CDR2 FQNNGV. CDR3 sequence: CASSLVGGGGYGYTF. The CDR3 DNA is TGTGCCAGCAGCTTAGTGGGGGGCGGCGGCTATGGCTACACCTTC.

This clonotype was detected many times. The chain is built from TRBV4-1 and TRBJ1-2, with D maybe TRBD1 (6 bases). Germline values: CDR1 MGHRA, CDR2 YSYEKL. Trimming pared 1 base from V and 0 bases from J, leaving 12 bases between. The CDR3 sequence is 16 residues long. The CDR3 region is CASSQVRDTSNYGYTF. CDR3 nucleotides: TGCGCCAGCAGCCAAGTCCGGGACACATCTAACTATGGCTACACCTTC.

This clonotype appeared many times. This chain joins TRBV4-3 and TRBJ1-6; D remains unclear. With 1 base removed from V and 8 bases from J, the gap between germline ends came to 12 bases. The CDR3 spans 15 residues. Per germline, CDR1 LGHNA and CDR2 YSLEER. The CDR3, as DNA: TGCGCCAGCAGCCAAGGCAGGAGGTTAGATTCACCCCTCCACTTT. Its protein product is CASSQGRRLDSPLHF.

This clonotype was seen at least ten times. The chain couples TRBV28 to TRBJ1-6; D is ambiguous. CDR1 is MDHEN and CDR2 is SYDVKM in the germline V gene. This CDR3 has 14 amino acids. Trimming pared 1 base from V and 7 bases from J, leaving 8 bases between. CDR3 coding DNA: TGTGCCAGCAGTTTATTTGTAGGGAATTCACCCCTCCACTTT. Translated: CASSLFVGNSPLHF.

This clonotype appeared a few times. The chain carries TRBV2 and TRBJ1-2; D gene unclear. The CDR3 sequence is 12 residues long. V shed 3 bases and J shed 3 bases, with 5 bases lying between them. Germline CDR1 reads SNHLY; CDR2 reads FYNNEI. This CDR3 is CASSDNDYGYTF. The CDR3, as DNA: TGTGCCAGCAGTGATAACGACTATGGCTACACCTTC.

This clonotype was picked up a small number of times. This sequence joins TRBV5-4 and TRBJ1-2; TRBD1 is a possible D gene (5 bases). The germline V and J ends were trimmed by 4 bases and 2 bases, with 15 bases remaining between them. The germline gives CDR1 SGHNT, CDR2 YYREEE (reference sequence). CDR3 length: 15 residues. This chain's CDR3 is CASSTKNRQNYGYTF. The CDR3, as DNA: TGTGCCAGCAGCACTAAAAATCGACAGAACTATGGCTACACCTTC.

This clonotype was detected many times. V and J are TRBV28 and TRBJ2-5; no clear D. The V gene's germline CDR1 is MDHEN and CDR2 SYDVKM. V lost 7 bases to trimming and J lost 7 bases, with 13 bases between them. The CDR3 sequence is 12 residues long. CDR3 region: CASTKGVGTQYF. In DNA form, the CDR3 reads TGTGCCAGCACTAAGGGTGTTGGGACCCAGTACTTC.

This clonotype was seen at least ten times. V is TRBV7-2 and J is TRBJ2-7, with 9 bases that match TRBD1. The germline gives CDR1 SGHTA, CDR2 FQGNSA. V trimming: 4 bases; J trimming: 8 bases; junction bases outside the gene matches: 9. This CDR3 has 14 amino acids. The CDR3, as DNA: TGTGCCAGCAGCTCCCCCTATGGACAGGGGCAGCAGTACTTC. It specifies CASSSPYGQGQQYF.

This clonotype was observed a few times. The V call is TRBV7-8, the J call TRBJ1-6; D gene uncertain. This CDR3 region has 17 residues. Trimming cost V 0 bases and J 6 bases, with 15 bases left between them. Germline CDR1 reads SGHVS; CDR2 reads FQNEAQ. CDR3 in DNA: TGTGCCAGCAGCTTAGCCCGCTTGGGATTAGTTAATTCACCCCTCCACTTT. It translates to CASSLARLGLVNSPLHF.

This clonotype showed up just a few times. The V and J genes are TRBV12-3 or TRBV12-4 and TRBJ1-2; D might be TRBD1 (6 bases). This CDR3 contains 15 residues. V lost 6 bases, J lost 14 bases, and 28 bases lay in between. The CDR3 is CASSNLDLTGTTHTF. CDR3 DNA sequence: TGTGCCAGCAGCAACCTGGACTTAACAGGGACAACTCATACCTTC.

This clonotype was observed many times. The chain uses TRBV4-1 and TRBJ2-1, with no clear D. V was trimmed by 4 bases and J by 5 bases, leaving 3 bases between them. CDR1 is MGHRA and CDR2 is YSYEKL in the germline V gene. The CDR3 totals 11 residues. The chain's CDR3 is CASSRDNEQFF. The CDR3 DNA follows: TGCGCCAGCAGCCGAGACAATGAGCAGTTCTTC.

V and J are TRBV7-3 and TRBJ1-1, with D perhaps matching TRBD1 (6 bases). Trimming left V 0 bases short and J 6 bases short, with 11 bases between. The CDR3 consists of 14 residues. Germline-derived CDR1 and CDR2 are SGHTA and FQGTGA. The DNA of the CDR3 is TGTGCCAGCAGCTTAACGGGGGGCGATGCTGAAGCTTTCTTT. Protein sequence: CASSLTGGDAEAFF. The full variable domain, its missing parts supplied by reference TRBV7-3 and TRBJ1-1, is GAGVSQTPSNKVTEKGKYVELRCDPISGHTALYWYRQSLGQGPEFLIYFQGTGAADDSGLPNDRFFAVRPEGSVSTLKIQRTERGDSAVYLCASSLTGGDAEAFFGQGTRLTVV.

There are many counts of this clonotype. CDR3 DNA: TGCAGTGCTCATCTAGGGGATACGCAGTATTTT. It yields the protein CSAHLGDTQYF. The chain links TRBV20-1 to TRBJ2-3; no clear D gene. The CDR3 is made up of 11 amino acids. Germline CDR1 is DFQATT and CDR2 is SNEGSKA (reference sequence). The ends were cut back, 5 bases at V and 6 bases at J, with 9 bases in the middle.

This clonotype has ten or more counts. This chain connects TRBV5-8 to TRBJ2-7; 8 bases are shared with TRBD1. Germline V gene lookup returns CDR1 SGHTS and CDR2 YDEGEE. This CDR3 region has 14 residues. V gave up 4 bases and J gave up 3 bases; unmatched junction bases: 6. CDR3 DNA: TGTGCCAGCAGCCCTAGGACAGGGATCTACGAGCAGTACTTC. Translation gives CASSPRTGIYEQYF.

This chain uses TRBV6-2 or TRBV6-3 with TRBJ2-5; TRBD1 matches 9 bases. Germline values: CDR1 MNHEY, CDR2 SVGEGT. The CDR3 contains 16 residues. V was pared by 5 bases and J by 4 bases, with 11 bases of the junction left unmatched. CDR3 sequence (DNA): TGTGCCAGCAGTAAGGGACAGGGAGGTGGGACAGAGACCCAGTACTTC. Translated: CASSKGQGGGTETQYF.

This clonotype was detected many times. V and J are TRBV7-9 and TRBJ1-1, with D hard to call. The CDR3 spans 12 residues. The germline V gene encodes CDR1 SEHNR and CDR2 FQNEAQ (reference sequence). V lost 5 bases, J lost 5 bases, and 9 bases lay in between. DNA for the CDR3: TGTGCCAGCAGCCCTAGATGGACTGAAGCTTTCTTT. It yields the protein CASSPRWTEAFF.

This clonotype was detected ten times or more. The chain uses TRBV20-1 and TRBJ2-4; D is unresolved. CDR1 and CDR2 (germline): DFQATT, SNEGSKA (reference sequence). Between the trimmed V and J ends, which lost 0 bases and 5 bases, there was a span of 5 bases. This CDR3 is built from 12 residues. CDR3 nucleotides: TGCAGTGCTAGAGATGACCAAAACATTCAGTACTTC. Translating it yields CSARDDQNIQYF.